Each of the 2 T cell receptor beta chains below was sequenced from the same sample in a study of cytomegalovirus exposure and HLA in healthy donors. The protocol was immunoSEQ multiplex PCR, while the TCRdb copy is restricted to in-frame clones and leaves out a portion. The sample holds around 70,000 clones, roughly 96% seen once. The sequenced sample was PBMCs. These receptors originate from a man aged 18 to 30 in good health and CMV-seronegative.

The chain uses TRBV5-5 and TRBJ1-1; D possibly corresponds to TRBD1 (5 bases). The ends were cut back, 3 bases at V and 5 bases at J, with 11 bases in the middle. The CDR3 totals 13 residues. Germline V gene sequence: CDR1 SGHKS, CDR2 YYEKEE (reference sequence). The CDR3 DNA is TGTGCCAGCAGCTGGGGACTGGGGACTGAAGCTTTCTTT. Translating it yields CASSWGLGTEAFF. The full variable domain, rest sourced from reference TRBV5-5 and TRBJ1-1, is DAGVTQSPTHLIKTRGQQVTLRCSPISGHKSVSWYQQVLGQGPQFIFQYYEKEERGRGNFPDRFSARQFPNYSSELNVNALLLGDSALYLCASSWGLGTEAFFGQGTRLTVV.

This clone appeared once. Relative to the germline gene, one junction end is altered; a read error may explain this. The rearrangement uses TRBV6-1 and TRBJ2-2, with 9 positions matching TRBD2. Germline loops: CDR1 MNHNS, CDR2 SASEGT. The CDR3 has 16 residues. The CDR3 coding sequence is TGTGCCAGCAGGGAAGCGGGGGGTCCGAACACCGGGGAGCTGTTTTTT. This sequence encodes CASREAGGPNTGELFF.